This is a list of T cell receptor beta chains from one sample in a study of T and B cells in COVID-19 patients. Each CDR3 protein gets one entry after TCRdb re-called the multiplex PCR reads with MiXCR. This sample has roughly 23,000 distinct CDR3 sequences, with roughly 27% found just once. Sequences were obtained from blood. The receptor source for this set is a human donor who had recovered from COVID-19. The CDR3 runs from the conserved cysteine through the conserved F or W. A D gene is named only where the DNA matches it firmly. Some rows have no size entry. The others give once, few or many, or a class for an expanded clone.

TRBJ2-1	many	TRBD1	TRBV18	CASSRTGGTNNEQFF	TGTGCCAGCTCTCGGACAGGGGGGACCAACAATGAGCAGTTCTTC
TRBJ2-1	few	NA	TRBV5-1	CASSLLGQGGNEQFF	TGCGCCAGCAGCTTGTTGGGGCAGGGCGGGAATGAGCAGTTCTTC
TRBJ1-5	few	NA	TRBV19	CASNPASSNQPQHF	TGTGCCAGTAACCCCGCGTCCAGCAATCAGCCCCAGCATTTT
TRBJ2-1	NA	NA	TRBV7-9	CASSLIGVVTQSYNEQFF	TGTGCCAGCAGCTTGATAGGAGTGGTGACCCAATCCTACAATGAGCAGTTCTTC
TRBJ2-3	many	NA	TRBV5-5	CASSFAGRPTDTQYF	TGTGCCAGCAGCTTTGCGGGACGCCCCACAGATACGCAGTATTTT
TRBJ1-6	medium-sized	NA	TRBV6-5	CASRFDRYNSPLHF	TGTGCCAGCAGGTTCGACAGGTATAATTCACCCCTCCACTTT
TRBJ2-2	NA	NA	TRBV5-1	CASSLDSGTGELFF	TGCGCCAGCAGCTTGGACAGCGGAACCGGGGAGCTGTTTTTT
TRBJ2-1	medium-sized	NA	TRBV19	CASSTPAGNEQFF	TGTGCCAGTAGTACCCCCGCAGGAAATGAGCAGTTCTTC
TRBJ2-1	NA	TRBD1	TRBV18	CASRDRGLRREDNEQFF	TGTGCCAGCCGGGACAGGGGGCTTCGGCGGGAGGACAATGAGCAGTTCTTC
TRBJ1-4	NA	NA	TRBV20-1	CSAVTGKKLFF	TGCAGTGCTGTAACAGGTAAAAAACTGTTTTTT
TRBJ1-4	NA	NA	TRBV6-5	CASSRQAYEKLFF	TGTGCCAGCAGTCGACAGGCCTATGAGAAACTGTTTTTT
TRBJ2-1	medium-sized	NA	TRBV19	CASRRGWNEQFF	TGTGCCAGTAGGAGGGGTTGGAATGAGCAGTTCTTC
TRBJ2-7	many	NA	TRBV30	CAGGTSYEQYF	TGTGCCGGAGGGACCTCCTACGAGCAGTACTTC
TRBJ1-1	NA	NA	TRBV12-3/TRBV12-4	CASSLGRVIGDTEAFF	TGTGCCAGCAGTTTAGGGCGCGTTATAGGGGACACTGAAGCTTTCTTT
TRBJ1-5	NA	NA	TRBV13	CASSYTGGNQPQHF	TGTGCCAGCAGCTACACGGGGGGCAATCAGCCCCAGCATTTT
TRBJ2-5	NA	NA	TRBV27	CASSSLGAGEETQYF	TGTGCCAGCAGTTCCCTCGGGGCAGGAGAAGAGACCCAGTACTTC
TRBJ2-2	NA	TRBD1	TRBV12-3/TRBV12-4	CASNQLPGQGKSGELFF	TGTGCCAGCAACCAACTCCCGGGACAGGGGAAATCCGGGGAGCTGTTTTTT
TRBJ2-1	NA	TRBD2	TRBV6-4	CASSDGSSGSSYNEQFF	TGTGCCAGCAGTGACGGGTCTAGCGGGAGCTCCTACAATGAGCAGTTCTTC
TRBJ1-4	NA	NA	TRBV10-2	CASSVGRLGEKLFF	TGCGCCAGCAGTGTGGGCCGCCTAGGTGAAAAACTGTTTTTT
TRBJ2-5	few	NA	TRBV6-2/TRBV6-3	CASSLLLETQYF	TGTGCCAGCAGCCTCCTTCTAGAGACCCAGTACTTC
TRBJ2-3	NA	TRBD2	TRBV24-1	CATSTGTSGSADTQYF	TGTGCCACCTCTACCGGGACTAGCGGGAGTGCAGATACGCAGTATTTT
TRBJ1-2	few	NA	TRBV6-2/TRBV6-3	CASSSLKWGYTF	TGTGCCAGCAGTTCGCTTAAGTGGGGCTACACCTTC
TRBJ2-1	NA	NA	TRBV15	CATSRDSAYPYNEQFF	TGTGCCACCAGCAGAGATTCCGCATATCCCTACAATGAGCAGTTCTTC
TRBJ2-1	few	NA	TRBV5-6	CASSSGTGRDIDEQFF	TGTGCCAGCAGCTCGGGTACAGGGCGCGACATCGATGAGCAGTTCTTC
TRBJ2-5	many	TRBD2	TRBV6-5	CASRLTSGSAETQYF	TGTGCCAGCAGACTGACTAGCGGGAGCGCTGAGACCCAGTACTTC
TRBJ1-2	few	NA	TRBV18	CASSPRLEGYTF	TGTGCCAGCTCACCACGGCTGGAAGGCTACACCTTC
TRBJ1-4	NA	TRBD1	TRBV12-3/TRBV12-4	CASSLEQGAVYEKLFF	TGTGCCAGCAGTTTAGAACAGGGGGCCGTATATGAAAAACTGTTTTTT
TRBJ2-3	NA	NA	TRBV6-1	CASSEAGTDTQYF	TGTGCCAGCAGTGAAGCAGGAACAGATACGCAGTATTTT
TRBJ2-6	NA	NA	TRBV7-2	CASSLEGTGANVLTF	TGTGCCAGCAGCTTAGAAGGGACTGGGGCCAACGTCCTGACTTTC
TRBJ1-1	NA	TRBD1	TRBV29-1	CSVDAGAQGVEAFF	TGCAGCGTTGATGCCGGGGCGCAGGGGGTTGAAGCTTTCTTT
TRBJ2-1	few	TRBD2	TRBV12-3/TRBV12-4	CASSLGLAVYNEQFF	TGTGCCAGCAGTTTAGGGCTAGCGGTGTACAATGAGCAGTTCTTC